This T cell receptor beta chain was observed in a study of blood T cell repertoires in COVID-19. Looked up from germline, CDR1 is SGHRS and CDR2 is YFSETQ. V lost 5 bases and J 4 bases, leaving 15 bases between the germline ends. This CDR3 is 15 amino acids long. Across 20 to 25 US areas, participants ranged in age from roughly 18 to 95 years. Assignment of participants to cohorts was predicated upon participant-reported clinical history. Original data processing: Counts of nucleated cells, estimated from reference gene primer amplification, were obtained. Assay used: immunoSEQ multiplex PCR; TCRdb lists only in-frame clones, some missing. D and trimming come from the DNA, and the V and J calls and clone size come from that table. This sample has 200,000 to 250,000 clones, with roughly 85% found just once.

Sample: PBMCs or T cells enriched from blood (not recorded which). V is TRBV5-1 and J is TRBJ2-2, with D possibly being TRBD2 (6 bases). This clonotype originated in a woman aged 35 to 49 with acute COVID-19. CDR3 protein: CASRSGGESTGELFF. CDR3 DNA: TGCGCCAGCAGATCCGGCGGGGAGAGCACCGGGGAGCTGTTTTTT.